Given below is one T cell receptor (beta chain) in context. Its antigen is currently unknown. Donors were drawn from the approximately 120-subject validation cohort, separate from the roughly 670-subject first cohort. Germline assignment: CDR1 SGHRS and CDR2 YFSETQ. This CDR3 comprises 12 residues. Trimming took off 0 bases at V and 4 bases at J, with 4 bases between the two ends. The sample originates from a study of cytomegalovirus exposure and HLA in healthy donors. Study at large: The use of the same platform for the approximately 130 validation repertoires and the roughly 630 first-cohort repertoires was reported by a later analysis.

Study-level points and caveats: Published work reported that the classifier diagnosed cytomegalovirus status with high specificity and sensitivity. The study designated roughly 160 TCR beta chains cytomegalovirus-associated.

TCRdb keeps only in-frame clones here, not all; method: immunoSEQ multiplex PCR. This table holds some 140,000 clones, around four fifths found once. The V and J genes are TRBV5-1 and TRBJ2-5; D is unresolved. This TCR derives from a woman in her twenties or thirties in good health and CMV-seronegative. The sequenced material came from PBMCs. The CDR3 is CASSLAGETQYF. CDR3 sequence (DNA): TGCGCCAGCAGCTTGGCGGGAGAGACCCAGTACTTC.